One sample yielded the 10 T cell receptor beta chains listed below, sequenced in a study of CXCR3-negative and CXCR3-positive naive CD8 T cells. Through 5' RACE with UMI labels, the TRB cDNA libraries were prepared. TCRdb reprocessed the 5' RACE reads and stores each CDR3 protein as one record, lacking DNA. The table for this sample gives 43,000 or so distinct CDR3 sequences. Source material: memory CD8+ T cells from blood. The source of these receptors is a human donor in good health. Some clones in this sample may be carry-over from other donors' samples.

CDR3 protein: CASSDPTGGLTDTQYF. The chain joins TRBV25-1 to TRBJ2-3; no DNA is available, so the TRBD1 call from TCRdb remains unchecked. Germline loops: CDR1 MGHDK, CDR2 SYGVNS. The CDR3 is 16 residues long. Variable domain in full (rest from reference TRBV25-1 and TRBJ2-3): EADIYQTPRYLVIGTGKKITLECSQTMGHDKMYWYQQDPGMELHLIHYSYGVNSTEKGDLSSESTVSRIRTEHFPLTLESARPSHTSQYLCASSDPTGGLTDTQYFGPGTRLTVL.

The chain carries TRBV11-3 and TRBJ2-5; the TRBD1 assignment by TCRdb is unverifiable without DNA. The CDR3 has 15 amino acids. Germline CDR1 reads SGHNT; CDR2 reads YENEEA. CDR3 region: CASSLGDTLQETQYF.

This sequence joins TRBV19 and TRBJ2-7; checking the TCRdb D call of TRBD1 is not possible without DNA. CDR3 length: 14 residues. Germline CDR1 and CDR2: LNHDA and SQIVND (reference sequence). The CDR3 loop reads CASSTGTYSYEQYF.

J is TRBJ2-7 and V is TRBV6-2 or TRBV6-3. Germline V CDR1 and CDR2: MNHEY, SVGEGT. This CDR3 is built from 13 residues. CDR3 loop: CASSYREYYEQYF.

The chain has TRBV28 and TRBJ2-7; TCRdb's D call of TRBD1 is untestable without DNA. The length of the CDR3 is 15 residues. The germline gives CDR1 MDHEN, CDR2 SYDVKM. CDR3 region: CASSWETGDIYEQYF.

This chain connects TRBV7-9 to TRBJ2-2; TCRdb's D call of TRBD2 is untestable without DNA. Germline V gene sequence: CDR1 SEHNR, CDR2 FQNEAQ (reference sequence). This CDR3 has 15 amino acids. The CDR3 reads CASSFFQGLTGELFF.

This chain uses TRBV5-1 with TRBJ2-7. CDR1 and CDR2 from the germline V gene are SGHRS and YFSETQ. The CDR3 is 15 residues long. The CDR3 spells CASSLSSYTSYEQYF.

The V call is TRBV28, the J call TRBJ2-1; absent DNA, TCRdb's TRBD1 call cannot be checked. The CDR3 is made up of 16 amino acids. CDR1 MDHEN and CDR2 SYDVKM come from the germline V gene. Here the CDR3 reads CASSFPGTDLYNEQFF.

The rearrangement links TRBV7-2 to TRBJ2-5; the TCRdb call, TRBD2, lacks DNA for checking. Germline CDR1 is SGHTA and CDR2 is FQGNSA. This CDR3 is 15 amino acids long. CDR3 region: CASSLGLAQWETQYF. The full variable domain, with the rest looked up from reference TRBV7-2 and TRBJ2-5, is GAGVSQSPSNKVTEKGKDVELRCDPISGHTALYWYRQSLGQGLEFLIYFQGNSAPDKSGLPSDRFSAERTGGSVSTLTIQRTQQEDSAVYLCASSLGLAQWETQYFGPGTRLLVL.

The gene calls are TRBV14 and TRBJ1-1; TCRdb's assignment of TRBD1 cannot be checked, as there is no DNA. The CDR3 is 20 residues long. Germline values: CDR1 SGHDN, CDR2 FVKESK. CDR3 protein: CASSQGARVFASGRLTEAFF.